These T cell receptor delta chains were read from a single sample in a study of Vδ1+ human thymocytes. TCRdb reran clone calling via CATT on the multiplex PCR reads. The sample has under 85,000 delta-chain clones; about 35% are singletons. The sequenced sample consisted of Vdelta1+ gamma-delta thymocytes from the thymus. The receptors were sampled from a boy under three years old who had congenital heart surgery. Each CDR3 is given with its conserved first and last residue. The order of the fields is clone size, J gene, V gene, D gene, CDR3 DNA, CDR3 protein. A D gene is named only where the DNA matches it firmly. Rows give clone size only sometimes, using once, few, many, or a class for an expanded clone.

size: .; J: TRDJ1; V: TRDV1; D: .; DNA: TGTGCTCTTGGGGATGGACATGAGGGGCCCTATTGCGAGTACACCGATAAACTCATCTTT; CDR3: CALGDGHEGPYCEYTDKLIF
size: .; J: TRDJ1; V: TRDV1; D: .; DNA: TGTGCTCTTGGGCTCTCTCAATCCACCGATAAACTCATCTTT; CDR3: CALGLSQSTDKLIF
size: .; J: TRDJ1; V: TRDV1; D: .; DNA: TGTGCTCTTGGGGAACCACCAAAAAAATACAAAAACCCGTACACCGATAAACTCATCTTT; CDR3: CALGEPPKKYKNPYTDKLIF
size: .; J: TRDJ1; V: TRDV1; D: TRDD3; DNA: TGTGCTCTTGGGGAACTACGTCCCCTACGTGGGGGATACGCCACCACCGATAAACTCATCTTT; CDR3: CALGELRPLRGGYATTDKLIF
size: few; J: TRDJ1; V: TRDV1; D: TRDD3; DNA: TGTGCTCTTGGGGAACTAGGGAAAATGACGGTAACGGGGGGATACTTTCCATACACCGATAAACTCATCTTT; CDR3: CALGELGKMTVTGGYFPYTDKLIF
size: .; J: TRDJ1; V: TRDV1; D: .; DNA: TGTGCTCTTGGGGTAAAGCCAACCTACGAAGTGGGGACAGAGGGGACGCACAACGATAAACTCATCTTT; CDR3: CALGVKPTYEVGTEGTHNDKLIF
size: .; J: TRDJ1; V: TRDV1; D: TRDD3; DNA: TGTGCTCTTGGGGCGCCCAGTTCCTACTCTTACTGGGGGACCCCTTACACCGATAAACTCATCTTT; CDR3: CALGAPSSYSYWGTPYTDKLIF
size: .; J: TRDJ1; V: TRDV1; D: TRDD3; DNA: TGTGCTCTTGGGTCCCCCACGGACTACTGGGGAAAGTACACCGATAAACTCATCTTT; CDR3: CALGSPTDYWGKYTDKLIF
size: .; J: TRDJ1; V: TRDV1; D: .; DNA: TGTGCTCTTGGGGACCTTTCGGATCCCCCTCCCACTGGAAGAAAACTCATCTTT; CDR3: CALGDLSDPPPTGRKLIF
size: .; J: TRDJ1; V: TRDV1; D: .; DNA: TGTGCTCTTGGGGCCCCGGGATTTCCCTTTAGACGGAACTACACCGATAAACTCATCTTT; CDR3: CALGAPGFPFRRNYTDKLIF
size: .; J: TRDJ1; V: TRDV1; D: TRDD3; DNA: TGTGCTCTTGGGGAACCTTGCCCCGCTCCCGCTACTGGGGGACCCACCGATAAACTCATCTTT; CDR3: CALGEPCPAPATGGPTDKLIF
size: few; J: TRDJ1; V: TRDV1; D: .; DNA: TGTGCTCTTGGGGAACCAGGGGTCCTCCACTTTATGCTCCCCCCGGTCTGGTACACCGATAAACTCATCTTT; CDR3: CALGEPGVLHFMLPPVWYTDKLIF
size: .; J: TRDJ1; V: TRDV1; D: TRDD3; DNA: TGTGCTCTTCGAATTTCTTCCCTGAGTACTGGGGGCCTACATTACACCGATAAACTCATCTTT; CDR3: CALRISSLSTGGLHYTDKLIF
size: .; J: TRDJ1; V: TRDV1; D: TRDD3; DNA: TGTGCTCTTAAGATACCCTTGCGGGTCCGACATCTGGGGGCCGATAAACTCATCTTT; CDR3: CALKIPLRVRHLGADKLIF
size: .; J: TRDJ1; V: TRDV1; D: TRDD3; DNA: TGTGCTCTTGGGGAACTCGGTGCCTACTTCAGAATACTGGGGGACCCTTACACCGATAAACTCATCTTT; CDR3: CALGELGAYFRILGDPYTDKLIF
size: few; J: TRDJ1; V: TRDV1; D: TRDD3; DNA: TGTGCTCTTGGGGAACTAGTAGGTGTCCTAGTACGATTCCGCTGGGGGTCCCCTGGTAAACTCATCTTT; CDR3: CALGELVGVLVRFRWGSPGKLIF
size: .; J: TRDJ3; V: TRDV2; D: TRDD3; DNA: TGTGCCTGTGACACGATGCCGGTACTGGGGGAGAGCTCCTGGGACACCCGACAGATGTTTTTC; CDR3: CACDTMPVLGESSWDTRQMFF
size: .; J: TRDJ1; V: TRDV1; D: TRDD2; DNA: TGTGCTCTTGGGGCCCCTAGGTTAGATTCCTACCTGTACTGGTGGTACACCGATAAACTCATCTTT; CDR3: CALGAPRLDSYLYWWYTDKLIF
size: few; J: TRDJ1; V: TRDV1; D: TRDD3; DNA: TGTGCTCTTGGGCTGAACTTACTTCCTTACTGGGGGAAATACACCGATAAACTCATCTTT; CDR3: CALGLNLLPYWGKYTDKLIF
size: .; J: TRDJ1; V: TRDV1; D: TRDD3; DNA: TGTGCTCTGATTCCCGCTTTTCCTGGGGGATTCTATAAACTCATCTTT; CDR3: CALIPAFPGGFYKLIF
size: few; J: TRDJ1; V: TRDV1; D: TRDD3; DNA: TGTGCTCTTGGGGTTCTTTACCTTCCTGTAATACTGGGGGATCATGCCGATAAACTCATCTTT; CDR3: CALGVLYLPVILGDHADKLIF
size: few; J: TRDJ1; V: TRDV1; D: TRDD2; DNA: TGTGCTCTTGGGGAACATATTACCTTCCTACCTTGGGGGAGAACCGATAAACTCATCTTT; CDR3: CALGEHITFLPWGRTDKLIF
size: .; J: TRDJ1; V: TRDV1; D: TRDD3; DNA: TGTGCTCTTGGGGAACTACATCACCTACTGGGGGATCCGTACACCGATAAACTCATCTTT; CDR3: CALGELHHLLGDPYTDKLIF
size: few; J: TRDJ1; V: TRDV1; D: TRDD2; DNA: TGTGCTCTTGGGGACTACAGGAGCCTTCCTTGGGGAAACACCGATAAACTCATCTTT; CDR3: CALGDYRSLPWGNTDKLIF
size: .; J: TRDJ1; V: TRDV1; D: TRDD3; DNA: TGTGCTCTTGGGGAATGCCCACCTAATGTACTGGGGGAGCCCTACACCGATAAACTCATCTTT; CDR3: CALGECPPNVLGEPYTDKLIF
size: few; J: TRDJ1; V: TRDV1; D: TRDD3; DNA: TGTGCTCTTGGGGGTTTTTACTGGGGGATACGCGGTTCTTACACCGATAAACTCATCTTT; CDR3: CALGGFYWGIRGSYTDKLIF